What follows are 29 T cell receptor beta chains derived from one specimen sequenced in a study of T cells after yellow fever vaccination. TCRdb processed the 5' RACE reads anew with MiXCR; each CDR3 protein has one entry. This sample has roughly 240,000 distinct CDR3 sequences, with 6% to 8% found just once. This material consisted of CD4+ T cells sorted from PBMCs, taken on the day of the yellow fever booster vaccination. All receptors derive from a man aged 25-40 years who received the YFV17D yellow fever vaccine.

The rearrangement links TRBV7-9 to TRBJ2-7; D perhaps matches TRBD2 (6 bases). Per germline, CDR1 SEHNR and CDR2 FQNEAQ (reference sequence). CDR3 length: 16 amino acids. V was cut by 1 base and J by 7 bases, with 20 bases left in between. CDR3: CASSLGPPGLRAEQYF. The CDR3 DNA is TGTGCCAGCAGCTTAGGCCCTCCCGGACTACGGGCGGAGCAGTACTTC.

The CDR3 DNA is TGTGCCAGCAGTTACACACAGGGTACCTACGAGCAGTACTTC. It encodes CASSYTQGTYEQYF. V usage is TRBV6-5 and J usage is TRBJ2-7, with D perhaps TRBD1 (6 bases). Trimming removed 2 bases from V and 2 bases from J, with 10 bases in between. Germline lookup yields CDR1 MNHEY and CDR2 SVGAGI. This CDR3 comprises 14 residues.

This clonotype was seen more than once but under ten times. The chain couples TRBV5-5 to TRBJ1-5; D is uncertain. The CDR3 sequence is 17 residues long. Trimming shortened V by 0 bases and J by 4 bases, and 17 bases separated the two germline ends. Germline V CDR1 and CDR2: SGHKS, YYEKEE (reference sequence). The CDR3 loop reads CASSLAEGVVVNQPQHF. For the CDR3, the DNA is TGTGCCAGCAGCTTGGCCGAGGGAGTCGTGGTAAATCAGCCCCAGCATTTT.

This clonotype was counted many times. The chain joins TRBV20-1 to TRBJ2-3; D call uncertain. The CDR3 length is 13 residues. Trimming pared 3 bases from V and 6 bases from J, leaving 13 bases between. From germline, CDR1 is DFQATT and CDR2 SNEGSKA (reference sequence). The DNA for the CDR3 is TGCAGTGCTAGTGTATCGATCGGGGATACGCAGTATTTT. Residues: CSASVSIGDTQYF.

The V and J genes are TRBV6-2 or TRBV6-3 and TRBJ2-3, with D tentatively TRBD1 (6 bases). Germline V gives CDR1 MNHEY, CDR2 SVGEGT. The CDR3 runs to 13 residues. The V and J ends lost 6 bases and 4 bases respectively, with 11 bases between them. DNA of the CDR3: TGTGCCAGCAGGCCACACAGGGCAGATACGCAGTATTTT. Translation gives CASRPHRADTQYF.

This clonotype was recorded a few times. This chain connects TRBV6-2 or TRBV6-3 to TRBJ1-3; D remains ambiguous. This CDR3 is built from 14 residues. Germline lookup yields CDR1 MNHEY and CDR2 SVGEGT. Trimming pared 7 bases from V and 3 bases from J, leaving 13 bases between. CDR3 sequence (DNA): TGTGCCAGCACCATCGGAGGCGGTGGAAACACCATATATTTT. Protein product: CASTIGGGGNTIYF.

Only a few counts were recorded for this clonotype. CDR3 DNA sequence: TGTGCCAGCAGCCGCCACACAGGGAGCACAGATACGCAGTATTTT. Protein: CASSRHTGSTDTQYF. This chain connects TRBV7-2 to TRBJ2-3; maybe TRBD1 (6 bases). Trimming took 5 bases from V and 0 from J, leaving 12 bases between them. The CDR3 totals 15 residues. Germline CDR1 SGHTA, CDR2 FQGNSA.

This clonotype was observed many times. The chain carries TRBV6-5 and TRBJ1-6; perhaps TRBD1 as D (5 bases). Trimming cost V 0 bases and J 7 bases, with 13 bases left between them. This CDR3 has 16 amino acids. The germline gives CDR1 MNHEY, CDR2 SVGAGI. This chain's CDR3 is CASSYSRQTVNSPLHF. CDR3 bases: TGTGCCAGCAGTTACTCCCGACAGACAGTAAATTCACCCCTCCACTTT.

The chain uses TRBV7-9 and TRBJ2-7, with D perhaps TRBD2 (5 bases). The germline gives CDR1 SEHNR, CDR2 FQNEAQ (reference sequence). The V end was cut by 8 bases, the J end by 5 bases, with 10 bases between. The CDR3 has 11 amino acids. The CDR3 DNA reads as TGTGCCAGCTCCGAGGGTCACGAGCAGTACTTC. This codes for CASSEGHEQYF.

The V and J genes are TRBV6-2 or TRBV6-3 and TRBJ2-1; 14 bases line up with TRBD2. Trimming at V came to 2 bases and at J to 7 bases, leaving 7 bases not matched to a gene. Germline values: CDR1 MNHEY, CDR2 SVGEGT. The CDR3 consists of 17 residues. The CDR3 nucleotides read TGTGCCAGCAGTTACCTGACTAGCGGGAGGGCCGCGAATGAGCAGTTCTTC. Translation gives CASSYLTSGRAANEQFF.

This clonotype was counted many times. The chain combines TRBV30 with TRBJ2-1; D possibly matches TRBD1 or TRBD2 (5 bases each). The CDR3 is 16 residues long. CDR1 is GTSNPN, CDR2 SVGIG, per germline (reference sequence). The V and J ends lost 0 bases and 0 bases respectively, with 12 bases between them. Here the CDR3 reads CAWSVVGTNSYNEQFF. CDR3 coding DNA: TGTGCCTGGAGTGTAGTCGGGACCAACTCCTACAATGAGCAGTTCTTC.

This clonotype has at least ten counts. The gene calls are TRBV20-1 and TRBJ1-2; the D is unclear. V gave up 4 bases and J gave up 0 bases, with 12 bases separating them. Germline V CDR1 and CDR2: DFQATT, SNEGSKA (reference sequence). This CDR3 has 14 amino acids. CDR3 sequence: CSATPRSANYGYTF. For the CDR3, the DNA is TGCAGTGCTACCCCTAGATCAGCTAACTATGGCTACACCTTC.

The chain uses TRBV3-1 and TRBJ2-2; 9 nucleotides align to TRBD1. The CDR3 contains 18 residues. CDR1 is LGHDT and CDR2 is YNNKEL in the germline V gene (reference sequence). V gave up 10 bases and J gave up 4 bases; unmatched junction bases: 19. For the CDR3, the DNA is TGTGCCACCACCAAAAGCGGGTCGGGACAGGGACTCACCGGGGAGCTGTTTTTT. It encodes CATTKSGSGQGLTGELFF.

The genes are TRBV25-1 and TRBJ2-2; unclear D gene. CDR1 is MGHDK and CDR2 is SYGVNS in the germline V gene. V lost 6 bases to trimming and J lost 2 bases, with 7 bases between them. This CDR3 is built from 13 residues. The CDR3 DNA is TGTGCCAGCAGCAAGCGAAACACCGGGGAGCTGTTTTTT. This gives the protein CASSKRNTGELFF.

The chain uses TRBV7-9 and TRBJ2-7; 9 nucleotides align to TRBD1. The V segment lost 4 bases and the J segment 4 bases; nucleotides outside the gene matches: 5. The germline V gene has CDR1 SEHNR and CDR2 FQNEAQ (reference sequence). The CDR3 has 14 residues. This CDR3 reads CASSSRQGGYEQYF. CDR3 coding DNA: TGTGCCAGCAGCTCCAGACAGGGGGGGTACGAGCAGTACTTC.

The gene calls are TRBV6-2 or TRBV6-3 and TRBJ2-7; no clear D. The germline V and J ends were trimmed by 7 bases and 0 bases, with 10 bases remaining between them. The CDR3 length is 13 residues. CDR1 is MNHEY, CDR2 SVGEGT, per germline. The CDR3 is CASTHQSSYEQYF. CDR3 bases: TGTGCCAGCACTCACCAGAGCTCCTACGAGCAGTACTTC.

This clonotype was observed a few times. This chain's CDR3 is CSVVRVKVRDLLGTGPLYEQYF. Here the CDR3 DNA reads TGCAGCGTTGTTAGGGTAAAGGTCCGGGACCTCTTAGGGACGGGACCCCTCTACGAGCAGTACTTC. The chain is built from TRBV29-1 and TRBJ2-7; D may match TRBD1 or TRBD2 (5 bases each). This CDR3 is 22 amino acids long. Germline V CDR1 and CDR2: SQVTM, ANQGSEA. With 4 bases removed from V and 3 bases from J, the gap between germline ends came to 40 bases.

CDR3: CSATADTYNEQFF. In DNA form, the CDR3 reads TGCAGTGCTACGGCGGACACCTACAATGAGCAGTTCTTC. This chain connects TRBV20-1 to TRBJ2-1; D might be TRBD1 (5 bases). Trimming removed 4 bases at V and 2 bases at J, with 9 bases between. Per germline, CDR1 DFQATT and CDR2 SNEGSKA (reference sequence). The CDR3 covers 13 residues.

V is TRBV24-1 and J is TRBJ2-1; 12 bases map to TRBD2. The CDR3 has 16 residues. Trimming at V came to 3 bases and at J to 10 bases, leaving 9 bases not matched to a gene. Per germline, CDR1 KGHDR and CDR2 SFDVKD. The CDR3 DNA reads as TGTGCCACCAGTGATCCTAGCGGGAGGGCTGTAGGGGAGCAGTTCTTC. It codes for CATSDPSGRAVGEQFF.

Many counts were recorded for this clonotype. The chain carries TRBV29-1 and TRBJ2-7; D gene ambiguous. CDR3 size: 13 residues. Germline V gene sequence: CDR1 SQVTM, CDR2 ANQGSEA. The germline V and J ends were trimmed by 7 bases and 2 bases, with 15 bases remaining between them. The CDR3 is CSGIHYSTYEQYF. CDR3 sequence (DNA): TGCAGCGGGATCCACTACTCTACCTACGAGCAGTACTTC.

This clonotype was observed a few times. The V and J genes are TRBV5-1 and TRBJ2-2, with D possibly TRBD1 on 5 matching bases. This CDR3 contains 15 residues. V was cut by 3 bases and J by 5 bases, with 14 bases left in between. Per germline, CDR1 SGHRS and CDR2 YFSETQ. The CDR3 coding sequence is TGCGCCAGCAGCTCCTTAGGGGCAGAGACCGGGGAGCTGTTTTTT. This encodes CASSSLGAETGELFF. Based on the CDR3 plus reference TRBV5-1 and TRBJ2-2, the full variable domain is KAGVTQTPRYLIKTRGQQVTLSCSPISGHRSVSWYQQTPGQGLQFLFEYFSETQRNKGNFPGRFSGRQFSNSRSEMNVSTLELGDSALYLCASSSLGAETGELFFGEGSRLTVL.

As concerns this clonotype: A junction end diverges from the germline sequence, so it may reflect a read error. The chain links TRBV20-1 to TRBJ1-1, with D possibly being TRBD1 (5 bases). The CDR3 contains 17 residues. Germline V gene lookup returns CDR1 DFQATT and CDR2 SNEGSKA (reference sequence). CDR3 sequence: CCARTPRGRKGDTEAFF. In DNA, the CDR3 is TGCTGTGCTAGAACCCCGCGAGGGCGGAAAGGGGACACTGAAGCTTTCTTT.

This clonotype has a handful of counts. The chain carries TRBV20-1 and TRBJ2-2, with 7 bases lining up with TRBD1. The CDR3 is 13 amino acids. The germline CDR1 and CDR2 sequences are DFQATT and SNEGSKA (reference sequence). The CDR3: CSPRQGNTGELFF. The CDR3 DNA is TGCAGCCCCAGACAGGGGAACACCGGGGAGCTGTTTTTT.

This clonotype has a count of ten or more. V usage is TRBV12-3 or TRBV12-4 and J usage is TRBJ2-1, with D perhaps assigned TRBD1 or TRBD2 (5 bases each). This CDR3 is built from 16 residues. The ends were cut back, 7 bases at V and 0 bases at J, with 16 bases in the middle. The CDR3 protein is CASTRSGTSSYNEQFF. CDR3 coding DNA: TGTGCCAGCACACGTTCGGGGACCAGCTCCTACAATGAGCAGTTCTTC.

This clonotype was counted many times. The chain couples TRBV7-2 to TRBJ1-5; possible D gene TRBD1, 5 bases. CDR1 and CDR2 from the germline V gene are SGHTA and FQGNSA. Trimming cost V 5 bases and J 4 bases, with 21 bases left between them. The CDR3 loop spans 17 amino acids. The CDR3 nucleotides are TGTGCCAGCAGCCCAGGGTTTTGGGCAGGGAATAATCAGCCCCAGCATTTT. It specifies CASSPGFWAGNNQPQHF.

This clonotype appeared a few times. The chain carries TRBV7-2 and TRBJ2-7; TRBD2 matches at 9 bases. The CDR3 spans 15 residues. Germline V gene lookup returns CDR1 SGHTA and CDR2 FQGNSA. Trimming removed 5 bases from V and 4 bases from J; junction bases left unmatched: 9. DNA of the CDR3: TGTGCCAGCAGCCCTAGCGGGACACATACATACGAGCAGTACTTC. It yields the protein CASSPSGTHTYEQYF.

This clonotype appeared many times. The chain recombines TRBV29-1 with TRBJ2-7, with 7 bases that match TRBD1. J lost 2 bases, V lost 6 bases, and 7 bases had no gene match. Per the germline V gene, CDR1 is SQVTM and CDR2 is ANQGSEA. This CDR3 is 13 amino acids long. The CDR3 loop is CSVGQGVTYEQYF. CDR3 DNA sequence: TGCAGCGTCGGGCAGGGGGTCACCTACGAGCAGTACTTC.

This clonotype occurred many times. The chain has TRBV20-1 and TRBJ2-7; 11 bases agree with TRBD2. Germline V gene data show CDR1 as DFQATT and CDR2 as SNEGSKA (reference sequence). The CDR3 is made up of 16 amino acids. The V gene end was trimmed by 1 base and the J gene end by 3 bases; junction bases not matched to a gene: 8. This chain's CDR3 is CSARGIAGGGVYEQYF. The CDR3 nucleotides read TGCAGTGCTAGAGGGATAGCGGGAGGGGGGGTCTACGAGCAGTACTTC.

This clonotype was seen a few times. V is TRBV5-4 and J is TRBJ2-7, with 7 positions matching TRBD1. V lost 2 bases and J lost 10; bases outside the gene matches: 6. The germline V gene has CDR1 SGHNT and CDR2 YYREEE (reference sequence). The CDR3 has 12 amino acids. The CDR3 is CASSLQDRAQYF. CDR3 DNA: TGTGCCAGCAGCTTACAAGACAGGGCTCAGTACTTC.